The TCR beta chain described here comes from a study of T cells after yellow fever vaccination. Only a few counts were recorded for this clonotype. Trimming cost V 3 bases and J 3 bases, with 11 bases left between them. The CDR3 totals 13 residues. Germline CDR1 is SQVTM and CDR2 is ANQGSEA. From the 5' RACE reads, TCRdb called clonotypes with MiXCR, one entry per CDR3 protein. Of about 330,000 distinct CDR3 sequences in the sample, around 8.1% were seen once. The chain uses TRBV29-1 and TRBJ2-5; D not certain. The sequence was collected from a man aged 18 to 29 who received the YFV17D yellow fever vaccine. The specimen was PBMCs, collected around 45 days after the first yellow fever vaccination. The CDR3 region has the DNA TGCAGCGTTGAGCGGCAGTCTAAAGAGACCCAGTACTTC. This gives the protein CSVERQSKETQYF.